This T cell receptor beta chain was found in a study of cytomegalovirus exposure and HLA in healthy donors. Amplification used 60 Vbeta primers and 13 Jbeta primers. The repertoire was sequenced with immunoSEQ multiplex PCR; TCRdb's copy has only in-frame clones and lacks some. The data show about 140,000 clones, roughly 82% seen once. Trimming at V came to 1 base and at J to 7 bases, leaving 3 bases not matched to a gene. The germline CDR1 and CDR2 sequences are GTSNPN and SVGIG (reference sequence). The CDR3 extends over 14 amino acids. The genes are TRBV30 and TRBJ2-1; 11 positions agree with TRBD1. This TCR derives from a man aged 18 to 30 in good health and CMV-seropositive. The specimen sequenced was PBMCs. CDR3 bases: TGTGCCTGGAGTGCAGGACAGGGGGCGAATGAGCAGTTCTTC. It is translated as CAWSAGQGANEQFF.